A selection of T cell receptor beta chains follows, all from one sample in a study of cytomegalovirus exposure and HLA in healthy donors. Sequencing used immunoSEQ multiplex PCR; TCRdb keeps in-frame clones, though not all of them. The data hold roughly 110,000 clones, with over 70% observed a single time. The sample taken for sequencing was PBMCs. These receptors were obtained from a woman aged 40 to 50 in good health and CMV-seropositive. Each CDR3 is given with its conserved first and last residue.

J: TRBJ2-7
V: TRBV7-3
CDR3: CASSLTGGHSDEQYF

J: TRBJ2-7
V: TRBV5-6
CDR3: CASSLGGGAGEQYF

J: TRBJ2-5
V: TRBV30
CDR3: CAWSVQGETQYF

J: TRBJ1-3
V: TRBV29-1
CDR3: CSVHGSGNTIYF

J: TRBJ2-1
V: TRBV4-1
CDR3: CASSQQYSGSYNEQFF

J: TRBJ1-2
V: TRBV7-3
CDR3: CASSLTATANYGYTF

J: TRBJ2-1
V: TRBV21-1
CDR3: CASSKTGSPNEQFF

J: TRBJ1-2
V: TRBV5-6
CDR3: CASSHYSSGVSNYGYTF

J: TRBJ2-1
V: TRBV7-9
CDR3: CASSLGPSGHNEQFF

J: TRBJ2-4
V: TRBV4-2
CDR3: CASSQDRTSGGRNIQYF

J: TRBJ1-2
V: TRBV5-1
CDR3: CASSSRGQGYGYTF

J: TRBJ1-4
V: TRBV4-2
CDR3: CASNSRDRAEKLFF

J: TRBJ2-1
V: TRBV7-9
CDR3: CASPYRTADNEQFF

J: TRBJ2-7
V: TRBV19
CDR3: CASATGGAYEQYF

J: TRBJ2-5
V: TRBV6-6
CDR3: CASSYPKTGQETQYF

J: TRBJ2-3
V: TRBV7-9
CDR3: CASTQGDTQYF

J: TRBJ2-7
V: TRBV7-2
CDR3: CASSSRSGTAYEQYF

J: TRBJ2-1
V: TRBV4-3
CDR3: CASSQVSTGNNEQFF

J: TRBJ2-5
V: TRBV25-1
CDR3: CASSGDRGQETQYF

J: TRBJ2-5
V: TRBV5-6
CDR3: CASSPDRGLQETQYF

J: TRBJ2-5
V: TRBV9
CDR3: CASSVGGGPETQYF

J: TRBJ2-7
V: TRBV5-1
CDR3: CASSLVGTDNRAYEQYF

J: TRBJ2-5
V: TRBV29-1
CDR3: CSVDGSKETQYF

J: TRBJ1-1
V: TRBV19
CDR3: CASIRTGKTEAFF

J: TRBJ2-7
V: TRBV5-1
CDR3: CASSPTGNHYEQYF

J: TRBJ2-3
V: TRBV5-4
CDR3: CASSWPGQGSTDTQYF

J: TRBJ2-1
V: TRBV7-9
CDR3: CSSSSPGTGVNEQFF

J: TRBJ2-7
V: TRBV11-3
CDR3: CASSVRGPYEQYF

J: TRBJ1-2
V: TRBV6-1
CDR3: CASSDRDGYGYTF

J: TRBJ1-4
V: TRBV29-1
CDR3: CSVEQGADEKLFF

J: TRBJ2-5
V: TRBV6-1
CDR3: CASSEARGRGTQETQYF

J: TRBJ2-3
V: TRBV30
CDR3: CAWSGPTGQDTQYF

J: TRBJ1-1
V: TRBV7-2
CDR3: CASSKQDGFEAFF

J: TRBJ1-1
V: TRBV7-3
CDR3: CASSQQWNTEAFF

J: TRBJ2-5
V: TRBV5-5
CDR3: CASSLSSGVKTQYF

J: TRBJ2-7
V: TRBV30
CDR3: CAWSVRRALEQYF

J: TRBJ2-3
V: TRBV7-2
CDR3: CASSLAGLPGTDTQYF

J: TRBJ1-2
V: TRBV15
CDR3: CATSRDGTDGYTF

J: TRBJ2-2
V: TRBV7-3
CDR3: CASSPRGQGTTGELFF

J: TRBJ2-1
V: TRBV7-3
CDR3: CASSYNSDNEQFF

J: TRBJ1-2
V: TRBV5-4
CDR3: CASSLVGEYYGYTF

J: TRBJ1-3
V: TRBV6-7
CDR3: CASSYIRGNIIGNTIYF

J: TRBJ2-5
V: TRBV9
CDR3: CASSVGPSGTGLGTQYF

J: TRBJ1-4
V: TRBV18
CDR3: CASSPVPREKLFF

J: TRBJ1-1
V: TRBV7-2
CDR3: CASRGQLNTEAFF

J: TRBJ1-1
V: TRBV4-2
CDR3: CASSQASTGVNTEAFF

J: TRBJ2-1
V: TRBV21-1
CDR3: CASPGTDTSPYNEQFF

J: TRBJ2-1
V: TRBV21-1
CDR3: CASSKGGLAGVRGEQFF

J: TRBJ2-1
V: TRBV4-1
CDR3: CASSQDRRTSGSNEQFF

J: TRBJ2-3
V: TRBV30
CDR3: CAWKNRDGGATDTQYF

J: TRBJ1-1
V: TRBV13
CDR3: CASTTRGGHTEAFF

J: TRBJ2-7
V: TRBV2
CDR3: CASSPGTGTKIRVQYF